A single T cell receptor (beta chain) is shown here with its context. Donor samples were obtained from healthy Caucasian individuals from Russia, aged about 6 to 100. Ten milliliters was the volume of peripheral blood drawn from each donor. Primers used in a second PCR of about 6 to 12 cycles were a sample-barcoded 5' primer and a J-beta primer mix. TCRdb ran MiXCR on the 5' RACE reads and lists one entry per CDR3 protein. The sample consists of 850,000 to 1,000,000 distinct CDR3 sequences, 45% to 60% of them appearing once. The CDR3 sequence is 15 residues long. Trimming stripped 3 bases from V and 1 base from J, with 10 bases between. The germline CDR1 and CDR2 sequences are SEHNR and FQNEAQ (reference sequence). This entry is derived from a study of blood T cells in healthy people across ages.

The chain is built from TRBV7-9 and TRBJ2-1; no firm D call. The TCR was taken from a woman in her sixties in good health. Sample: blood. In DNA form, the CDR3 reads TGTGCCAGCAGCTTCGGGCAGAGGTCCTACAATGAGCAGTTCTTC. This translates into CASSFGQRSYNEQFF.